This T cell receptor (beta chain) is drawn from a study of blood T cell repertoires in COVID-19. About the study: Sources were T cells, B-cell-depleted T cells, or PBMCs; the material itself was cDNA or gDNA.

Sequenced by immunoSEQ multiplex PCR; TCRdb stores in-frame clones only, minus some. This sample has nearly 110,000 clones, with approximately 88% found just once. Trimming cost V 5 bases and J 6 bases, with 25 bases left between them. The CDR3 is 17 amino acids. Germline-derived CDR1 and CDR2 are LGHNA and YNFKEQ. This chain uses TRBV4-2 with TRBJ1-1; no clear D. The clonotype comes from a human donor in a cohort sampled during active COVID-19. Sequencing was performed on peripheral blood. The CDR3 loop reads CASSMRSWERVSPEAFF. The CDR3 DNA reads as TGTGCCAGCAGCATGCGGTCCTGGGAGCGTGTGTCCCCTGAAGCTTTCTTT.